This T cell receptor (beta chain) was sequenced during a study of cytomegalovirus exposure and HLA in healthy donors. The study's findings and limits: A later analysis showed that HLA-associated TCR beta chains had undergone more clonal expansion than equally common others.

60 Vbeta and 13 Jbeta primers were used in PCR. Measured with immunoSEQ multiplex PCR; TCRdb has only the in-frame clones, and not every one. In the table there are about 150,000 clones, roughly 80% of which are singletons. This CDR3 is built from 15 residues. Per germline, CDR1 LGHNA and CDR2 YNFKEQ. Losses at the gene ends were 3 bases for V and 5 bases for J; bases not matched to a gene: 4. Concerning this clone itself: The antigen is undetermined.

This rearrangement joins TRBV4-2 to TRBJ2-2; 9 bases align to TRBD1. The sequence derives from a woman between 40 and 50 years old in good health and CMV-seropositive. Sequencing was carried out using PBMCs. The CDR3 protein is CASSQTTGGTGELFF. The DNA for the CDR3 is TGTGCCAGCAGCCAGACGACAGGGGGAACCGGGGAGCTGTTTTTT.